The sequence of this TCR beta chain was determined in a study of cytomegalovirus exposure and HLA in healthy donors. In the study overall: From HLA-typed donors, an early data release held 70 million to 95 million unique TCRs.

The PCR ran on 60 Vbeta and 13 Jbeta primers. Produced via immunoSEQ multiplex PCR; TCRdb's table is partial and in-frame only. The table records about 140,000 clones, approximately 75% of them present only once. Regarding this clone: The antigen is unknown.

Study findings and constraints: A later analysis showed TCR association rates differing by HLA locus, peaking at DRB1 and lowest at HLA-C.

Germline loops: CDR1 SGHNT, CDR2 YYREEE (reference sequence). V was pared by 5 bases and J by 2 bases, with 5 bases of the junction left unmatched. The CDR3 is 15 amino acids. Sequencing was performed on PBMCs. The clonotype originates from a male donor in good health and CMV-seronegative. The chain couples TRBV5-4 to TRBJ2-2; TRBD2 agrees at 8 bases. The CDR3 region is CASRAGTRNTGELFF. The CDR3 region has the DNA TGTGCCAGCAGGGCCGGGACTAGAAACACCGGGGAGCTGTTTTTT. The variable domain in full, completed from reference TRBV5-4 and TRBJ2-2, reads ETGVTQSPTHLIKTRGQQVTLRCSSQSGHNTVSWYQQALGQGPQFIFQYYREEENGRGNFPPRFSGLQFPNYSSELNVNALELDDSALYLCASRAGTRNTGELFFGEGSRLTVL.